This TCR beta chain was retrieved from a study of Graves' ophthalmopathy and Graves' hyperthyroidism. This clonotype was counted at least ten times. V was cut by 3 bases and J by 3 bases, with 8 bases left in between. CDR1 is DFQATT and CDR2 is SNEGSKA in the germline V gene (reference sequence). The CDR3 has 12 amino acids. Transcripts of RNA were the source for amplifying TCR beta CDR3 regions. Following a first-round RT-PCR that used HTBI primers, a second-round multiplex PCR was carried out. Via MiXCR, TCRdb re-called the multiplex PCR reads, giving one row per CDR3 protein. This table holds about 390,000 distinct CDR3 sequences, roughly 17% found once.

The chain uses TRBV20-1 and TRBJ2-5; no firm D call. Sequencing was done on a sample of peripheral blood. The sequence derives from an adult woman with stable Graves' hyperthyroidism. The CDR3 here is CSASQIEETQYF. The CDR3 coding sequence is TGCAGTGCTAGTCAGATCGAAGAGACCCAGTACTTC.